This T cell receptor (beta chain) was found in a study of identifying expanded T cells in peripheral blood. TCRdb's copy holds only in-frame clones and misses some; the assay was immunoSEQ multiplex PCR. This table holds 100,000 or so clones, around 90% found once. Collection occurred without any documented infections or immune events in donors. Of note for this clone: The target antigen is unknown.

Study-level findings and limits: Over around two and four weeks, about 15 and 19 clones changed, versus around 1.3 between replicates. Approximately two-week clone count variance significantly increased as total template count grew.

CDR1 and CDR2 (germline): MNHNY, SVGAGI (reference sequence). CDR3 size: 13 residues. V lost 6 bases and J 5 bases, leaving 13 bases between the germline ends. Sequenced: blood. The receptor was isolated from a person aged 18 to 69 in good health. The chain employs TRBV6-6 and TRBJ1-2, with D perhaps TRBD1 (6 bases). The CDR3 bases are TGTGCCAGCAGCAACCAGGGGAGGTATGGCTACACCTTC. Translation gives CASSNQGRYGYTF.